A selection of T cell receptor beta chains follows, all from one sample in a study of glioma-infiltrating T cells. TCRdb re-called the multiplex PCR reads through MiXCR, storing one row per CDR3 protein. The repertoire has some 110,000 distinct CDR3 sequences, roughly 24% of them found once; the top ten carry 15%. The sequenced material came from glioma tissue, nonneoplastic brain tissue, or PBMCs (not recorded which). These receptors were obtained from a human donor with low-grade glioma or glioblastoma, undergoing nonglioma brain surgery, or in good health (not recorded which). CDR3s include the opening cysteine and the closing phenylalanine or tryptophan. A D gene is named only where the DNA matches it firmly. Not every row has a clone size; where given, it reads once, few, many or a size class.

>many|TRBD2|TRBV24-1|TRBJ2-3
CATSDAGLAGADTQYF
TGTGCCACCAGTGACGCGGGACTAGCGGGAGCAGATACGCAGTATTTT
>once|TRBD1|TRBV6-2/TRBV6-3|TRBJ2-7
CASSCQGASEQYF
TGTGCCAGCAGTTGCCAGGGGGCATCGGAGCAGTACTTC
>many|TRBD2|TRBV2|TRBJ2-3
CASKRGQDTQYF
TGTGCCAGCAAGCGGGGGCAAGATACGCAGTATTTT
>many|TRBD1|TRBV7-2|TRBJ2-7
CASSLTGGFDEQYF
TGTGCCAGCAGCCTTACAGGGGGCTTCGACGAGCAGTACTTC
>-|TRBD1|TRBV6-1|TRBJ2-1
CASDRGSYEQFF
TGTGCCAGCGACAGGGGTTCCTATGAGCAGTTCTTC
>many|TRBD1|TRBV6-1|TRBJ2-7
CASSIRTGGTDEQYF
TGTGCCAGCAGTATTCGGACAGGCGGAACGGACGAGCAGTACTTC
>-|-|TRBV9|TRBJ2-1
CASSVTSMGNEQFF
TGTGCCAGCAGCGTAACTTCAATGGGGAATGAGCAGTTCTTC
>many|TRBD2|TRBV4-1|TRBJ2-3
CASSPGLAGVVSTDTQYF
TGCGCCAGCAGCCCGGGACTAGCGGGAGTTGTTAGCACAGATACGCAGTATTTT
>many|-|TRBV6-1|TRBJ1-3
CASISGNTIYF
TGTGCCAGCATATCTGGAAACACCATATATTTT
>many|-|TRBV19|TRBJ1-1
CASSHKGDTEAFF
TGTGCCAGTAGTCATAAGGGTGACACTGAAGCTTTCTTT
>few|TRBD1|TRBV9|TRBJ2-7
CASSPRTGGSYEQYF
TGTGCCAGCAGCCCAAGAACAGGGGGCTCCTACGAGCAGTACTTC
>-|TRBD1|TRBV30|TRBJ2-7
CAWSITGGRSYEQYF
TGTGCCTGGAGCATTACAGGGGGCAGGTCCTACGAGCAGTACTTC
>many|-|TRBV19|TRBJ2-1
CASTTDSYNEQFF
TGTGCCAGCACAACCGACAGTTACAATGAGCAGTTCTTC
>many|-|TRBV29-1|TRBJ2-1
CSVATSREEQFF
TGCAGCGTTGCTACTAGCCGGGAGGAGCAGTTCTTC
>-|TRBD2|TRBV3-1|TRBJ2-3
CASSQGASGSTDTQYF
TGTGCCAGCAGCCAAGGAGCTAGCGGGAGCACAGATACGCAGTATTTT